One sample yielded the 4 T cell receptor beta chains listed below, sequenced in a study of chemoradiotherapy in HPV16-positive cancers (dated by TCRdb to the early 2020s). Preparation of the library involved the immunoSEQ multiplex PCR assay. TCRdb limited this immuneACCESS table to in-frame rearrangements with V and J called. A share of clones is missing; checked studies link under half to unresolved V genes, and the rest is unexplained. The sample profile shows several thousand clones; 78% of them were found once. The top ten clones comprise about 9.1% of the sample. Sampling took place from a patient who underwent chemoradiotherapy. These receptor sequences come from a human donor with HPV-associated anogenital cancer.

A few counts support this clone. The V and J genes are TRBV7-3 and TRBJ1-1; D remains unclear. Trimming stripped 3 bases from V and 5 bases from J, with 13 bases between. This CDR3 has 14 residues. Germline V gene sequence: CDR1 SGHTA, CDR2 FQGTGA. The CDR3 bases are TGTGCCAGCAGCTTCCGGGAGGCGGGTACTGAAGCTTTCTTT. As protein: CASSFREAGTEAFF.

This clone was observed a single time. V is TRBV7-2 and J is TRBJ2-5; 9 positions match TRBD2. The CDR3 covers 18 residues. J was trimmed by 3 bases and V by 2 bases; bases with no gene match: 13. Germline assignment: CDR1 SGHTA and CDR2 FQGNSA. The CDR3 region is CASSLKGRGGLSEETQYF. In DNA, the CDR3 is TGTGCCAGCAGCTTAAAAGGGCGGGGGGGACTCTCGGAAGAGACCCAGTACTTC.

This clone has more than one count but fewer than ten. The rearrangement uses TRBV30 and TRBJ1-2; 7 bases are a match to TRBD1. Per the germline V gene, CDR1 is GTSNPN and CDR2 is SVGIG (reference sequence). There are 14 residues in the CDR3. J gave up 3 bases and V 3 bases, and 7 bases lay outside the gene matches. The CDR3 DNA sequence: TGTGCCTGGAGGGCGAAAGGGGGCCACTATGGCTACACCTTC. This gives the protein CAWRAKGGHYGYTF.

The gene calls are TRBV5-1 and TRBJ2-5; maybe TRBD2 (6 bases). Trimming took off 0 bases at V and 1 base at J, with 10 bases between the two ends. Germline V CDR1 and CDR2: SGHRS, YFSETQ. The CDR3 length is 15 residues. The CDR3 protein is CASSLGGEIQETQYF. Here the CDR3 DNA reads TGCGCCAGCAGCTTGGGGGGGGAGATCCAAGAGACCCAGTACTTC.